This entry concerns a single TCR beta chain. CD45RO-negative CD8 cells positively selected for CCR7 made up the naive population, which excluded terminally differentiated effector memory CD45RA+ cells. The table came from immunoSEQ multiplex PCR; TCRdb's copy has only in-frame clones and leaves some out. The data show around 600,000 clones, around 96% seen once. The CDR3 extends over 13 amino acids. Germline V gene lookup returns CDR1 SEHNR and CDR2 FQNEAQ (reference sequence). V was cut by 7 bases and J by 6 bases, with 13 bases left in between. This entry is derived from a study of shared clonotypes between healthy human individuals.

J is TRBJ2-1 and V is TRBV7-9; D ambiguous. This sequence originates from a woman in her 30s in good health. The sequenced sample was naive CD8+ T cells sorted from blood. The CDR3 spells CASNLDLGNEQFF. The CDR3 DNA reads TGTGCCAGCAACTTGGACCTCGGCAATGAGCAGTTCTTC.